Below are 11 T cell receptor beta chains sequenced from a single sample in a study of cytotoxic CD8 clonotypes in ibrutinib-treated CLL. The repertoire was sequenced with immunoSEQ multiplex PCR; TCRdb's copy has only in-frame clones and lacks some. The table shows about 130,000 clones, with about 78% occurring only once. Sample: PBMCs, taken after 24 months of ibrutinib treatment. The receptor set was obtained from a human donor with chronic lymphocytic leukemia.

This chain links TRBV29-1 with TRBJ2-5; D not certain. CDR1 SQVTM and CDR2 ANQGSEA come from the germline V gene. CDR3 length: 13 residues. V shed 6 bases and J shed 6 bases, with 17 bases lying between them. The CDR3 nucleotides read TGCAGCGTCGGGTGGGCCTCCGCGAAGACCCAGTACTTC. Protein product: CSVGWASAKTQYF.

Turning to this clone: The junction departs from the called germline gene at one end, perhaps through a read error. The V call is TRBV10-1, the J call TRBJ1-4; D ambiguous. Germline V gene data show CDR1 as WNHNN and CDR2 as SYGVQD (reference sequence). CDR3 length: 11 residues. The CDR3: CPSAGLGKLFF. CDR3 nucleotides: TGCCCCAGCGCCGGTTTGGGGAAACTGTTTTTT.

This clone was found a few times. The rearrangement uses TRBV7-8 and TRBJ1-5; no definite D call. V shed 1 base and J shed 7 bases, with 8 bases lying between them. Germline CDR1 SGHVS, CDR2 FQNEAQ. This CDR3 contains 13 residues. DNA for the CDR3: TGTGCCAGCAGCTTAGTAGAGGGACAGCCCCAGCATTTT. Protein product: CASSLVEGQPQHF.

This rearrangement joins TRBV18 to TRBJ2-1; D possibly corresponds to TRBD1 (5 bases). The length of the CDR3 is 16 residues. The germline V and J ends were trimmed by 0 bases and 5 bases, with 14 bases remaining between them. CDR1 and CDR2 (germline): KGHSH, LQKENI. CDR3 nucleotide sequence: TGTGCCAGCTCACCACCAGGGCAGGGCAGCCACAATGAGCAGTTCTTC. It codes for CASSPPGQGSHNEQFF.

This clone appeared a single time. The V call is TRBV19, the J call TRBJ2-7; D assignment may be TRBD1 or TRBD2 (5 bases each). Germline-derived CDR1 and CDR2 are LNHDA and SQIVND (reference sequence). This CDR3 spans 14 amino acids. Trimming took 3 bases from V and 3 from J, leaving 12 bases between them. The CDR3 protein is CASSMEAGFYEQYF. The CDR3 nucleotides read TGTGCCAGTAGTATGGAGGCAGGGTTCTACGAGCAGTACTTC.

Comments on this clone: The junction departs from germline at one end; a sequencing error may be responsible. The genes are TRBV6-1 and TRBJ2-3; 13 positions match TRBD2. The CDR3 is made up of 16 amino acids. The germline gives CDR1 MNHNS, CDR2 SASEGT. The CDR3 is CASREALAGGPGTQYF. The CDR3 DNA is TGTGCCAGCAGAGAAGCACTAGCGGGGGGGCCCGGAACGCAGTATTTT.

This chain connects TRBV18 to TRBJ2-1, with 11 bases aligning to TRBD1. Looked up from germline, CDR1 is KGHSH and CDR2 is LQKENI. CDR3 size: 15 residues. V was clipped by 3 bases and J by 6 bases; unmatched bases: 4. DNA for the CDR3: TGTGCCAGCTCACCGGACAGGGGGCTGGGCAATGAGCAGTTCTTC. It codes for CASSPDRGLGNEQFF.

The chain couples TRBV30 to TRBJ1-5; no clear D. Trimming removed 5 bases at V and 6 bases at J, with 17 bases between. The CDR3 runs to 14 residues. The germline V gene has CDR1 GTSNPN and CDR2 SVGIG (reference sequence). The DNA for the CDR3 is TGTGCCTGGGCGAAGGGCCCGTCGGGTCAGCCCCAGCATTTT. Encoded protein: CAWAKGPSGQPQHF.

This sequence joins TRBV9 and TRBJ2-1; D unresolved. There are 15 residues in the CDR3. The V gene's germline CDR1 is SGDLS and CDR2 YYNGEE. V lost 3 bases to trimming and J lost 5 bases, with 15 bases between them. The CDR3 DNA reads as TGTGCCAGCAGCGAAACGCCCTCCCCCCACAATGAGCAGTTCTTC. This encodes CASSETPSPHNEQFF.

The chain links TRBV2 to TRBJ1-2; D is ambiguous. Germline CDR1 reads SNHLY; CDR2 reads FYNNEI. V lost 7 bases and J lost 3, with 12 bases in between. This CDR3 is 13 amino acids long. This CDR3 is CASIQTPDYGYTF. The DNA for the CDR3 is TGTGCCAGCATCCAGACGCCCGACTATGGCTACACCTTC.

J is TRBJ2-3 and V is TRBV6-5; maybe TRBD1 (8 bases). Germline-derived CDR1 and CDR2 are MNHEY and SVGAGI. The CDR3 runs 15 residues. The V gene lost 6 bases and the J gene lost 1 base, with 14 bases spanning the gap. The CDR3 spells CASSRAGQGTDTQYF. The CDR3 bases are TGTGCCAGCAGCCGAGCGGGACAGGGCACAGATACGCAGTATTTT.